Presented here are 8 T cell receptor beta chains from one specimen sequenced in a study of shared clonotypes between healthy human individuals. Cells designated naive CD8 were CD45RO-negative and were positively selected for CCR7, with terminally differentiated effector memory CD45RA+ cells excluded. TCRdb's table, derived via immunoSEQ multiplex PCR, lists solely in-frame clones and lacks some. The repertoire holds hundreds of thousands of clones, with roughly 96% as singletons. The sample was naive CD8+ T cells sorted from blood. The receptors here all came from a man aged 25-45 years in good health.

The V and J genes are TRBV2 and TRBJ2-7; D possibly uses TRBD1 or TRBD2 (5 bases each). In germline, CDR1 is SNHLY, CDR2 FYNNEI. The CDR3 runs to 10 residues. Deletions cut 6 bases from V and 13 bases from J, with 13 bases between. CDR3 amino acids: CASRGVVHYF. The CDR3 DNA sequence: TGTGCCAGCAGGGGGGTGGTGCACTACTTC. Combining the CDR3 with reference TRBV2 and TRBJ2-7 gives the whole variable domain EPEVTQTPSHQVTQMGQEVILRCVPISNHLYFYWYRQILGQKVEFLVSFYNNEISEKSEIFDDQFSVERPDGSNFTLKIRSTKLEDSAMYFCASRGVVHYFGPGTRLTVT.

The J gene is TRBJ1-1, the V gene TRBV13; D perhaps matches TRBD1 (6 bases). The CDR3 sequence is 15 residues long. Trimming cost V 2 bases and J 4 bases, with 14 bases left between them. CDR1 PRHDT and CDR2 FYEKMQ come from the germline V gene (reference sequence). The CDR3 DNA reads as TGTGCCAGCAGCTTACAACCCCTAGGGGGCACTGAAGCTTTCTTT. Its protein product is CASSLQPLGGTEAFF.

CDR3 DNA: TGTGCCTGGAGTCTACTAGCGGACGAGCAGTACTTC. This sequence encodes CAWSLLADEQYF. The chain has TRBV30 and TRBJ2-7; 8 nucleotides line up with TRBD2. The junction had 2 bases not matched to a gene; V was cut back by 2 bases and J by 5 bases. Germline V lookup: CDR1 GTSNPN, CDR2 SVGIG (reference sequence). CDR3 length equals 12 residues.

V and J are TRBV14 and TRBJ2-7, with D possibly being TRBD1 or TRBD2 (5 bases each). This CDR3 is built from 13 residues. CDR1 and CDR2 (germline): SGHDN, FVKESK. V was cut by 5 bases and J by 3 bases, with 11 bases left in between. The CDR3 DNA is TGTGCCAGCAGCAGATGGGACGACTACGAGCAGTACTTC. This gives the protein CASSRWDDYEQYF.

This sequence joins TRBV2 and TRBJ2-4; TRBD1 is a possible D gene (6 bases). CDR1 and CDR2 (germline): SNHLY, FYNNEI. V shed 7 bases and J shed 4 bases, with 14 bases lying between them. CDR3 length: 14 amino acids. The CDR3 nucleotides read TGTGCCAGCATGGGGGCCCAGAGGAAAAACATTCAGTACTTC. It encodes CASMGAQRKNIQYF. The complete variable domain, with remaining parts taken from reference TRBV2 and TRBJ2-4, reads EPEVTQTPSHQVTQMGQEVILRCVPISNHLYFYWYRQILGQKVEFLVSFYNNEISEKSEIFDDQFSVERPDGSNFTLKIRSTKLEDSAMYFCASMGAQRKNIQYFGAGTRLSVL.

This chain uses TRBV7-9 with TRBJ1-1; possibly TRBD1 for D (6 bases). Trimming pared 5 bases from V and 7 bases from J, leaving 14 bases between. Germline V gene lookup returns CDR1 SEHNR and CDR2 FQNEAQ (reference sequence). CDR3 length: 13 residues. CDR3 nucleotide sequence: TGTGCCAGCAGCCCTAAGGGGGGAGATGAAGCTTTCTTT. Its protein is CASSPKGGDEAFF.

The table lists this clone with a count of one. J is TRBJ1-4 and V is TRBV11-2; D gene unclear. The CDR3 is made up of 13 amino acids. The V gene lost 5 bases and the J gene lost 8 bases, with 12 bases spanning the gap. The germline V gene has CDR1 SGHAT and CDR2 FQNNGV. CDR3 coding DNA: TGTGCCAGCAGCCCTGATTGGGTCGAAAAACTGTTTTTT. Translation: CASSPDWVEKLFF.

J is TRBJ2-2 and V is TRBV5-4; 8 bases fit TRBD1. V trimming: 4 bases; J trimming: 2 bases; junction bases outside the gene matches: 4. The CDR3 sequence is 15 residues long. The V gene's germline CDR1 is SGHNT and CDR2 YYREEE (reference sequence). CDR3: CASSTDRVNTGELFF. For the CDR3, the DNA is TGTGCCAGCAGCACGGACAGGGTTAACACCGGGGAGCTGTTTTTT.